What follows is one T cell receptor (beta chain) and its context. Other DNA variants within this sample encode the same CDR3. This record comes from a study of blood T cell repertoires in COVID-19. Method: immunoSEQ multiplex PCR; TCRdb's copy keeps in-frame clones and lacks some. The repertoire has 270,000 or so clones, about 89% of them found once; the top ten carry around 4.4%. V was shortened by 0 bases and J by 2 bases, with 9 bases between the two germline ends. This CDR3 region has 14 residues. Germline CDR1 and CDR2: SGHRS and YFSETQ. The chain couples TRBV5-1 to TRBJ2-7, with D perhaps TRBD2 (6 bases). Material: peripheral blood. This sequence originates from a man aged 40-50 years with acute or convalescent COVID-19. The CDR3 protein is CASSLAGTPYEQYF. In DNA, the CDR3 is TGCGCCAGCAGCTTGGCGGGGACTCCCTACGAGCAGTACTTC. Filled out from reference TRBV5-1 and TRBJ2-7, the complete variable domain reads KAGVTQTPRYLIKTRGQQVTLSCSPISGHRSVSWYQQTPGQGLQFLFEYFSETQRNKGNFPGRFSGRQFSNSRSEMNVSTLELGDSALYLCASSLAGTPYEQYFGPGTRLTVT.